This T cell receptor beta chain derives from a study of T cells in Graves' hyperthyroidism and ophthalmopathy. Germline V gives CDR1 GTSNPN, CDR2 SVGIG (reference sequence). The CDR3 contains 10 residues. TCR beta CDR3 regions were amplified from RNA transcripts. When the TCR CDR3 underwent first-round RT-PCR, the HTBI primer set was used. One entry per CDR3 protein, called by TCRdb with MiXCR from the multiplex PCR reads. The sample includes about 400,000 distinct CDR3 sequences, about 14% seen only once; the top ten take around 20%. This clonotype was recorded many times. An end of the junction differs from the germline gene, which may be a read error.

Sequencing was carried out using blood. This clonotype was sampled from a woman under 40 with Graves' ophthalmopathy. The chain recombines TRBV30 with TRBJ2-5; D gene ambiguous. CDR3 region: CAWSGSKTDF. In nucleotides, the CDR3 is TGTGCCTGGAGTGGGAGTAAGACCGACTTC.